Listed below are T cell receptor beta chains from one sample, sequenced in a study of blood T cell repertoires in COVID-19. Only in-frame clones appear in the TCRdb table, and some are missing; sequencing was by immunoSEQ multiplex PCR. The table has over 45,000 clones, around 83% seen once; the top ten hold about 2%. The sample comprised peripheral blood. These TCRs come from a woman aged 60-75 years with acute or convalescent COVID-19. Each CDR3 is given with its conserved first and last residue. A D gene is named only where the DNA matches it firmly. Only some rows state a clone size, as once, few, many or a class for expanded clones.

NA | TRBJ1-1 | TRBV5-1 | NA | TGCGCCAGCAGCTTGGTGACATTTCAAACGAACACTGAAGCTTTCTTT | CASSLVTFQTNTEAFF
NA | TRBJ2-7 | TRBV4-2 | TRBD2 | TGTGCCAGCAGCCAAAATCTGCTAGCGGGGACCTACGAGCAGTACTTC | CASSQNLLAGTYEQYF
NA | TRBJ2-3 | TRBV5-1 | TRBD2 | TGCGCCAGCAGCTTGTTCACTAGCGGTGGTACTAGCACAGATACGCAGTATTTT | CASSLFTSGGTSTDTQYF
few | TRBJ2-2 | TRBV19 | TRBD2 | TGTGCCAGTAGTTCGCAGGCTAGCGGGATAGGGGAGCTGTTTTTT | CASSSQASGIGELFF
NA | TRBJ1-5 | TRBV28 | NA | TGTGCCAGCAGTTTCTTCACCGGGGACTACGGCAATCAGCCCCAGCATTTT | CASSFFTGDYGNQPQHF
NA | TRBJ1-2 | TRBV6-2/TRBV6-3 | NA | TGTGCCAGCAGTTACGTCCCTAGTGGCTACACCTTC | CASSYVPSGYTF
NA | TRBJ2-1 | TRBV6-5 | TRBD1 | TGTGCCAGCAGTACCGGGACAGGGGGGTTCAATGAGCAGTTCTTC | CASSTGTGGFNEQFF
NA | TRBJ2-7 | TRBV6-5 | TRBD2 | TGTGCCAGCAGCGGGGGGGAATCAACCTACGAGCAGTACTTC | CASSGGESTYEQYF
NA | TRBJ1-1 | TRBV7-8 | NA | TGTGCCAGCAGCTTAAATGTAGGGGGGGGAGTCCCTGAAGCTTTCTTT | CASSLNVGGGVPEAFF
NA | TRBJ2-7 | TRBV9 | NA | TGTGCCAGCAGCTACAACGGGGGGACAGGTATTTACGAGCAGTACTTC | CASSYNGGTGIYEQYF
few | TRBJ2-7 | TRBV9 | TRBD1 | TGTGCCAGCAGCGACGGGACAGGGTCGATCTCCTACGAGCAGTACTTC | CASSDGTGSISYEQYF
NA | TRBJ1-1 | TRBV6-5 | NA | TGTGCCAGCAGTATGGGGGGATCGAACACTGAAGCTTTCTTT | CASSMGGSNTEAFF